This is a list of T cell receptor beta chains from one sample in a study of graft-versus-host responses after intestinal transplantation. The assay was immunoSEQ multiplex PCR, and TCRdb's table has in-frame clones only and misses some. Of 7,000 to 8,500 clones listed, about 90% are singletons. The sample was PBMCs, taken 30 to 31 days after intestinal transplant. These receptors were taken from a human patient who received an intestinal transplant, so some T cells may come from the graft donor. The CDR3 runs from the conserved cysteine through the conserved F or W. D genes are given only for firm matches. Where a row states a size, it is once, few, many or the class of an expanded clone; other rows omit it.

v_gene,d_gene,j_gene,abundance,CDR3nt,CDR3aa
TRBV7-6,TRBD1,TRBJ2-1,-,TGCGCCAGCAGCTTAGACCTTGCAACGGGACAGGGGATCAATGAGCAGTTCTTC,CASSLDLATGQGINEQFF
TRBV4-1,TRBD1,TRBJ2-1,-,TGCGCCAGCAGGGACAGGGGGACCCATGAGCAGTTCTTC,CASRDRGTHEQFF
TRBV29-1,-,TRBJ2-2,few,TGCAGCGCGATTCTGGAGACCGGGGAGCTGTTTTTT,CSAILETGELFF
TRBV19,-,TRBJ1-1,-,TGTGCCAGTATTGCTGGGGGCACTGAAGCTTTCTTT,CASIAGGTEAFF
TRBV13,-,TRBJ2-7,once,TGTGCCAGCAGCCAGGGTCTCGGCGAGCAGTACTTC,CASSQGLGEQYF
TRBV5-1,-,TRBJ1-2,few,TGCGCCAGCAGCTTGGAGGGACTCAGCTATGGCTACACCTTC,CASSLEGLSYGYTF
TRBV14,-,TRBJ2-3,-,TGTGCCAGCAGCCAAGTGTCTGGACTTAGGGGGGGAACGACGCAGTATTTT,CASSQVSGLRGGTTQYF
TRBV21-1,-,TRBJ1-5,-,TGTGCCAGCAGGGATCGACGAGAGCAGCGCGACTGGCAGGGGACACAGCATTTT,CASRDRREQRDWQGTQHF
TRBV10-1,-,TRBJ2-2,-,TGCGCCAGCAGTGTCAGCACCGGGGAGCTGTTTTTT,CASSVSTGELFF
TRBV10-3,-,TRBJ1-2,-,TGTGCCATCCTTAACGACAGTAACTATGGCTACACCTTC,CAILNDSNYGYTF
TRBV5-1,-,TRBJ1-1,-,TGCGCCAGCAGCTTGGACTGGGCCCAAGGAGGGGAAATGAACACTGAAGCTTTCTTT,CASSLDWAQGGEMNTEAFF
TRBV7-9,-,TRBJ2-1,once,TGTGCCAGCAGCCCATTAGATCAGGTCTCATACAATGAGCAGTTCTTC,CASSPLDQVSYNEQFF
TRBV5-6,-,TRBJ1-2,-,TGTGCCAGCAGCAAGGGACGGTCCTATGGCTACACCTTC,CASSKGRSYGYTF
TRBV5-4,-,TRBJ2-1,-,TGTGCCAGCAGCTTGGAGTGGGGACACCTCGAGGAGCAGTTCTTC,CASSLEWGHLEEQFF
TRBV10-1,-,TRBJ1-1,-,TGCGCCAGCAGTGAGTCCCAGGGAATGAACACTGAAGCTTTCTTT,CASSESQGMNTEAFF
TRBV6-1,-,TRBJ2-3,-,TGTGCCAGCATGAGGACCGAAATCCTGGATATGCAGTATTTT,CASMRTEILDMQYF
TRBV4-1,TRBD1,TRBJ1-1,-,TGCGCCAGCAGCCAGCCGGGACAGGGGAGAATAGAAGCTTTCTTT,CASSQPGQGRIEAFF
TRBV5-1,-,TRBJ2-7,-,TGCGCCAGCAGAGCTTGGGGTGGCAGGGCCCTGTACCCAAGCTCCTACGAGCAGTACTTC,CASRAWGGRALYPSSYEQYF
TRBV29-1,-,TRBJ1-4,-,TGCAGCGCGGGCGAAGGGACGGATGAAAAACTGTTTTTT,CSAGEGTDEKLFF
TRBV6-1,-,TRBJ2-7,-,TGTGCCGGCAGAATACTGGACGCTACCTACGAGCAGTACTTC,CAGRILDATYEQYF
TRBV6-1,-,TRBJ2-7,-,TGTGCCAGCAGTGAATCTGGCTGGGGCCTTCGATACGAGCAGTACTTC,CASSESGWGLRYEQYF
TRBV25-1,-,TRBJ2-7,-,TGTGCCAGCAGTGTCGGGTACGAGCAGTACTTC,CASSVGYEQYF
TRBV7-9,-,TRBJ2-7,few,TGTGCCAGCAGCCAGCGTGACAGGACGCACGAGCAGTACTTC,CASSQRDRTHEQYF
TRBV7-9,TRBD2,TRBJ2-5,-,TGTGCCAGCAGCCTAACTAGCGGGGGGAGTTTGGAGACCCAGTACTTC,CASSLTSGGSLETQYF
TRBV4-1,-,TRBJ2-6,-,TGCGCCAGCAGCTATGATCCGAACGGGGTACTCTCTGGGGCCAACGTCCTGACTTTC,CASSYDPNGVLSGANVLTF